One sample yielded the 12 T cell receptor beta chains listed below, sequenced in a study of T-cell memory formation after mild COVID-19. One entry per CDR3 protein results from TCRdb running MiXCR on the 5' RACE reads. This sample has 250,000 to 300,000 distinct CDR3 sequences, with around 15% found just once. Sequencing was carried out using PBMCs or a T cell subset sorted from them (not recorded which). These receptors were obtained from a man younger than 35 who had mild COVID-19 (a few samples of this study predate the infection). Cell type and time point are not known.

This clonotype was seen a few times. This rearrangement joins TRBV27 to TRBJ2-1; 7 bases line up with TRBD2. CDR1 and CDR2 (germline): MNHEY, SMNVEV (reference sequence). V gave up 6 bases and J gave up 10 bases; unmatched junction bases: 12. The CDR3 contains 14 residues. The CDR3 protein is CASSHILGLEEQFF. CDR3 nucleotides: TGTGCCAGCAGCCACATCCTCGGACTAGAAGAGCAGTTCTTC.

This clonotype was seen a handful of times. The chain couples TRBV7-2 to TRBJ2-3; 11 positions agree with TRBD1. CDR3 length: 15 amino acids. CDR1 SGHTA and CDR2 FQGNSA come from the germline V gene. V shed 6 bases and J 5 bases; nucleotides not matched to a gene: 7. The CDR3 DNA is TGTGCCAGCAGACGAACCGGGACAGGGGGAGATACGCAGTATTTT. Translating gives CASRRTGTGGDTQYF.

The chain combines TRBV3-1 with TRBJ2-7; D may be TRBD1 or TRBD2 (5 bases each). This CDR3 is 14 amino acids long. V was cut by 4 bases and J by 4 bases, with 14 bases left in between. Germline loops: CDR1 LGHDT, CDR2 YNNKEL (reference sequence). The chain's CDR3 is CASSPLRGRYEQYF. CDR3 nucleotides: TGTGCCAGCAGCCCACTCCGGGGACGGTACGAGCAGTACTTC.

This rearrangement joins TRBV11-2 to TRBJ2-5; D gene uncertain. Trimming pared 3 bases from V and 5 bases from J, leaving 10 bases between. The CDR3 is 13 amino acids. Germline CDR1 reads SGHAT; CDR2 reads FQNNGV. For the CDR3, the DNA is TGTGCCAGCAGCTTCGCCAATAAGGAGACCCAGTACTTC. It translates to CASSFANKETQYF.

At least ten counts were recorded for this clonotype. J is TRBJ1-6 and V is TRBV7-2; maybe TRBD1 (6 bases). There are 15 residues in the CDR3. The V gene's germline CDR1 is SGHTA and CDR2 FQGNSA. V dropped 4 bases and J dropped 9 bases, with 16 bases sitting between them. The CDR3 DNA sequence: TGTGCCAGCAGCTCCTCAGGGGAGTACGGTTCACCCCTCCACTTT. It translates to CASSSSGEYGSPLHF.

The chain uses TRBV7-8 and TRBJ2-7; no clear D gene. CDR1 is SGHVS and CDR2 is FQNEAQ in the germline V gene. The CDR3 is made up of 13 amino acids. Deletions cut 0 bases from V and 2 bases from J, with 5 bases between. The CDR3: CASSLAGAYEQYV. The CDR3 DNA follows: TGTGCCAGCAGCTTAGCCGGAGCCTACGAGCAGTACGTC.

This clonotype showed up just a few times. The gene calls are TRBV3-1 and TRBJ1-1; D gene uncertain. Trimming left V 5 bases short and J 4 bases short, with 11 bases between. CDR1 is LGHDT, CDR2 YNNKEL, per germline (reference sequence). This CDR3 is 13 amino acids long. CDR3 coding DNA: TGTGCCAGCAGCTCCATAATGGGCACTGAAGCTTTCTTT. Its translation is CASSSIMGTEAFF.

The rearrangement links TRBV10-2 to TRBJ1-1; D ambiguous. V was shortened by 7 bases and J by 0 bases, with 12 bases between the two germline ends. The CDR3 runs to 14 residues. In germline, CDR1 is WSHSY, CDR2 SAAADI. CDR3 nucleotides: TGCGCCAGCACCGAAGGCACCCTGAACACTGAAGCTTTCTTT. It codes for CASTEGTLNTEAFF.

Comment on this clonotype: One end of the junction varies from germline; a read error may be responsible. This chain uses TRBV23-1 with TRBJ2-1; D is uncertain. TRBV23-1 is marked as an open reading frame, function uncertain. The CDR3 length is 14 residues. This CDR3 is CASGHRARADEQFF. The CDR3 nucleotides read TGCGCCAGCGGTCACCGGGCAAGGGCCGATGAGCAGTTCTTC.

This clonotype was detected ten times or more. This rearrangement joins TRBV20-1 to TRBJ2-5, with 8 nucleotides matching TRBD1. This CDR3 has 15 residues. V lost 6 bases and J lost 5; bases outside the gene matches: 14. In germline, CDR1 is DFQATT, CDR2 SNEGSKA (reference sequence). For the CDR3, the DNA is TGCAGTGCCAAAGAGGGGCCAGACAGGGGTGAGACCCAGTACTTC. Its protein product is CSAKEGPDRGETQYF.

CDR3 amino acids: CSALTSGGVNTGELFF. CDR3 sequence (DNA): TGCAGTGCTTTGACTAGCGGGGGGGTGAACACCGGGGAGCTGTTTTTT. This chain links TRBV20-1 with TRBJ2-2; TRBD2 matches at 14 bases. The V gene's germline CDR1 is DFQATT and CDR2 SNEGSKA (reference sequence). V was pared by 5 bases and J by 1 base, with 3 bases of the junction left unmatched. The CDR3 length is 16 residues.

The chain has TRBV3-1 and TRBJ1-6; D is ambiguous. The germline V gene has CDR1 LGHDT and CDR2 YNNKEL (reference sequence). V was pared by 0 bases and J by 9 bases, with 12 bases between. The CDR3 sequence is 15 residues long. CDR3 DNA: TGTGCCAGCAGCCAAGACCCGGCGTTGGGTTCACCCCTCCACTTT. It encodes CASSQDPALGSPLHF. Filled out from reference TRBV3-1 and TRBJ1-6, the complete variable domain reads DTAVSQTPKYLVTQMGNDKSIKCEQNLGHDTMYWYKQDSKKFLKIMFSYNNKELIINETVPNRFSPKSPDKAHLNLHINSLELGDSAVYFCASSQDPALGSPLHFGNGTRLTVT.